One and the same sample provided the 2 T cell receptor beta chains below, sequenced in a study of T cell responses to AZD1222 COVID-19 vaccine. Using immunoSEQ multiplex PCR, the repertoire was profiled, and TCRdb retains in-frame clones only, with some absent. The sample lists roughly 180,000 clones; 87% were seen once. The material was peripheral blood, obtained on day 0 of AZD1222 vaccination. All receptors come from an adult in good health.

The V gene is TRBV7-9, the J gene TRBJ1-3; D is unclear. This CDR3 has 16 amino acids. The germline gives CDR1 SEHNR, CDR2 FQNEAQ (reference sequence). V gave up 0 bases and J gave up 0 bases, with 9 bases separating them. CDR3 amino acids: CASSLASDNSGNTIYF. The CDR3 nucleotides are TGTGCCAGCAGCTTAGCGTCCGACAACTCTGGAAACACCATATATTTT. The full variable domain, in which reference TRBV7-9 and TRBJ1-3 provide the parts outside the CDR3, is DTGVSQNPRHKITKRGQNVTFRCDPISEHNRLYWYRQTLGQGPEFLTYFQNEAQLEKSRLLSDRFSAERPKGSFSTLEIQRTEQGDSAMYLCASSLASDNSGNTIYFGEGSWLTVV.

This chain links TRBV14 with TRBJ2-3; 7 nucleotides match TRBD2. V lost 3 bases to trimming and J lost 5 bases; unmatched junction nucleotides: 11. This CDR3 is 16 amino acids long. In germline, CDR1 is SGHDN, CDR2 FVKESK. The CDR3 sequence is CASSQRRAGRVDTQYF. CDR3 nucleotide sequence: TGTGCCAGCAGCCAGCGCAGAGCGGGGAGGGTAGATACGCAGTATTTT.